Given below is one TCR beta chain in context. The sample holds other DNA sequences that translate to the same CDR3. The sample comes from a study of Ad26.COV2.S vaccination and SARS-CoV-2 variants. About the study: Donor participated within the Ad26.COV2.S arm of the COV1001 trial. Intramuscular Ad26.COV2.S doses were given once or twice, 56 days apart.

The data were produced by immunoSEQ multiplex PCR, yet TCRdb's version contains in-frame clones alone and is incomplete. The top ten hold over 1.5% of the sample, which has about 410,000 clones, 89% seen once. Specified treatment: roughly 20 received Ad26.COV2.S at low or high dose, single or two shots; several received placebo; per-sample allocation not given. Specimen acquisition occurred on day 63 following the initial vaccine or placebo injection. V lost 2 bases, J lost 5 bases, and 6 bases lay in between. The CDR3 is 13 residues long. CDR1 and CDR2 from the germline V gene are MDHEN and SYDVKM. The chain is built from TRBV28 and TRBJ2-2, with D perhaps TRBD2 (6 bases). This TCR was recovered from a person between 18 and 65 years old who received the Ad26.COV2.S COVID-19 vaccine or a placebo. Here the sequenced sample was peripheral blood, taken in a trial of Ad26.COV2.S vaccine versus placebo. CDR3 bases: TGTGCCAGCAGTTTAGGGGGGACCGGGGAGCTGTTTTTT. Protein sequence: CASSLGGTGELFF. Complete variable domain (other parts from reference TRBV28 and TRBJ2-2): DVKVTQSSRYLVKRTGEKVFLECVQDMDHENMFWYRQDPGLGLRLIYFSYDVKMKEKGDIPEGYSVSREKKERFSLILESASTNQTSMYLCASSLGGTGELFFGEGSRLTVL.